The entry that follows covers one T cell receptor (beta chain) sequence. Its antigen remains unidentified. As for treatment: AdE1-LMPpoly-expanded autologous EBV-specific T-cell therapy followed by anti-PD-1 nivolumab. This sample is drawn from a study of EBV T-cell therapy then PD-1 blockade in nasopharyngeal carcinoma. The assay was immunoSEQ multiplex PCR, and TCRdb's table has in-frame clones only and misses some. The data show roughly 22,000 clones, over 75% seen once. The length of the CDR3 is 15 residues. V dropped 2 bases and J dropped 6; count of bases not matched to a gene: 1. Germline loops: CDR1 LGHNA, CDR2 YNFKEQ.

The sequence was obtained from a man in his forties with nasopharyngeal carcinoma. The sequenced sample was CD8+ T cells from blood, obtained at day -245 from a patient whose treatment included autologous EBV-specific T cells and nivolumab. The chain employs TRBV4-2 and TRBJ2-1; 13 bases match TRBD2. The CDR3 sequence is CASSQTSGGANEQFF. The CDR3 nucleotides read TGTGCCAGCAGCCAAACTAGCGGGGGGGCCAATGAGCAGTTCTTC.